These T cell receptor beta chains were read from a single sample in a study of T cells after yellow fever vaccination. TCRdb re-called the 5' RACE reads with MiXCR, one entry per CDR3 protein. The sample has some 350,000 distinct CDR3 sequences, roughly 4.3% seen once. The source material was PBMCs, sampled 5 days after the yellow fever booster vaccination. The receptors come from a young man who received the YFV17D yellow fever vaccine. Both conserved end residues are part of each CDR3. D genes are given only for firm matches. Only some rows state a clone size, as once, few, many or a class for expanded clones.

j_call	d_call	v_call	clone_size	cdr3_aa	cdr3_nt
TRBJ1-5	-	TRBV20-1	few	CSAKGRTDTLQPQHF	TGCAGTGCTAAGGGACGGACAGATACTTTGCAGCCCCAGCATTTT
TRBJ2-4	TRBD2	TRBV6-2/TRBV6-3	-	CASSYRGRIIPQYF	TGTGCCAGCAGTTACCGCGGGAGAATCATCCCCCAGTACTTC
TRBJ1-1	-	TRBV6-5	-	CASRPTDVNTEAFF	TGTGCCAGCAGACCGACAGACGTGAACACTGAAGCTTTCTTT
TRBJ2-1	TRBD2	TRBV20-1	few	CSANKLAGGQNEQFF	TGCAGTGCTAATAAACTAGCGGGGGGGCAGAATGAGCAGTTCTTC
TRBJ2-7	-	TRBV18	-	CASSPSYTSYEQYF	TGTGCCAGCTCACCAAGCTACACCTCCTACGAGCAGTACTTC
TRBJ2-7	TRBD1	TRBV7-8	few	CASSSARDRVRSSYEQYF	TGTGCCAGCAGCTCAGCCCGGGACAGGGTAAGGAGCTCCTACGAGCAGTACTTC
TRBJ1-4	TRBD1	TRBV27	few	CASRPGTGSSEKLFF	TGTGCCAGCAGACCGGGGACAGGGAGTTCAGAAAAACTGTTTTTT
TRBJ2-5	TRBD1	TRBV5-1	-	CASQPTGMETQYF	TGCGCCAGCCAACCGACAGGGATGGAGACCCAGTACTTC
TRBJ1-4	-	TRBV5-1	-	CASSDTSTNEKLFF	TGCGCCAGCAGCGACACATCAACTAATGAAAAACTGTTTTTT
TRBJ1-5	-	TRBV27	few	CASSLSTFFSQPQHF	TGTGCCAGCAGTTTATCGACGTTTTTCAGTCAGCCCCAGCATTTT
TRBJ1-2	TRBD1	TRBV5-4	few	CASSQDRVGGYTF	TGTGCCAGCAGCCAAGACAGGGTGGGGGGCTACACCTTC
TRBJ1-1	-	TRBV7-2	many	CASSFGSLNTEAFF	TGTGCCAGCAGCTTCGGGTCCCTGAACACTGAAGCTTTCTTT
TRBJ2-3	-	TRBV5-1	many	CASSSPEGAGDTQYF	TGCGCCAGCAGCTCCCCCGAGGGGGCGGGGGATACGCAGTATTTT
TRBJ2-2	-	TRBV6-2/TRBV6-3	many	CASSYPRGGAGGELFF	TGTGCCAGCAGTTACCCACGTGGGGGGGCCGGCGGGGAGCTGTTTTTT
TRBJ2-7	TRBD1	TRBV5-1	few	CASRDLGTGGEQYF	TGCGCCAGCAGAGATTTGGGGACAGGGGGCGAGCAGTACTTC
TRBJ2-7	-	TRBV12-3/TRBV12-4	few	CASSRTDTYEQYF	TGTGCCAGCAGCCGGACCGATACCTACGAGCAGTACTTC
TRBJ2-3	TRBD2	TRBV12-3/TRBV12-4	many	CASSLSGGAGTDTQYF	TGTGCCAGCAGTTTGAGCGGGGGGGCTGGCACAGATACGCAGTATTTT
TRBJ2-5	-	TRBV20-1	many	CSATIDIQETQYF	TGCAGTGCAACTATTGACATCCAAGAGACCCAGTACTTC
TRBJ2-5	TRBD1	TRBV5-4	many	CASSLELAAGGTQYF	TGTGCCAGCAGCTTGGAATTGGCGGCAGGGGGGACCCAGTACTTC
TRBJ1-1	-	TRBV24-1	few	CATSDRTGLEAFF	TGTGCCACCAGTGATCGGACGGGTCTAGAAGCTTTCTTT
TRBJ1-2	-	TRBV6-5	few	CASSDGQRANYGYTF	TGTGCCAGCAGCGATGGCCAGCGCGCGAACTATGGCTACACCTTC
TRBJ1-2	TRBD1	TRBV4-3	-	CASGSPPGTGSSYTF	TGCGCCAGCGGAAGCCCCCCTGGGACAGGGTCGAGCTACACCTTC
TRBJ2-1	-	TRBV7-3	many	CASSLYGARPNEQFF	TGTGCCAGCAGCTTATACGGGGCGCGCCCCAATGAGCAGTTCTTC
TRBJ1-2	-	TRBV29-1	-	CSVEEQGVGYGYTF	TGCAGCGTTGAAGAGCAGGGTGTAGGGTATGGCTACACCTTC
TRBJ2-3	TRBD1	TRBV5-6	-	CASRSTGTGAPDTQYF	TGTGCCAGCAGAAGTACCGGGACAGGGGCCCCAGATACGCAGTATTTT
TRBJ1-1	-	TRBV11-2	-	CASSLQGLTEAFF	TGTGCCAGCAGCTTACAGGGCCTCACTGAAGCTTTCTTT
TRBJ2-1	-	TRBV24-1	-	CATSDGPNSGDEQFF	TGTGCCACCAGTGACGGACCTAATTCCGGCGATGAGCAGTTCTTC
TRBJ2-1	TRBD1	TRBV28	few	CASSLWPGGYNEQFF	TGTGCCAGCAGTTTATGGCCAGGGGGCTACAATGAGCAGTTCTTC
TRBJ2-6	-	TRBV5-1	many	CASGSLDSGANVLTF	TGCGCCAGCGGCTCCCTGGACTCTGGGGCCAACGTCCTGACTTTC
TRBJ1-6	-	TRBV6-5	few	CASSYSTGRAAPLHF	TGTGCCAGCAGTTACTCTACAGGGAGGGCCGCGCCCCTCCACTTT
TRBJ2-7	TRBD2	TRBV15	-	CATSEAGGSSSYEQYF	TGTGCCACCAGCGAAGCGGGGGGTTCAAGCTCCTACGAGCAGTACTTC
TRBJ2-3	-	TRBV7-2	many	CASRPRVGGFWGQYF	TGTGCCAGCAGGCCGAGAGTCGGGGGATTTTGGGGGCAGTATTTT
TRBJ1-6	-	TRBV11-2	-	CASSFWGSPLHF	TGTGCCAGCAGCTTCTGGGGTTCACCCCTCCACTTT